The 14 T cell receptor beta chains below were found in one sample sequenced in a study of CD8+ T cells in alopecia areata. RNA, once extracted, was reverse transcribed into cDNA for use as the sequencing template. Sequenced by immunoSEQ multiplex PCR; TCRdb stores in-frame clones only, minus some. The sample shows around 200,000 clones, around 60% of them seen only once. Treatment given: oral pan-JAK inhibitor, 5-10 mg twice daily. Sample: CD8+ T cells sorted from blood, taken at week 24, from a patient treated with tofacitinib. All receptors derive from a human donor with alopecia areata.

DNA for the CDR3: TGCAGCGGGACAGCGAACACTGAAGCTTTCTTT. It is translated as CSGTANTEAFF. The V and J genes are TRBV29-1 and TRBJ1-1; possibly TRBD1 for D (6 bases). This CDR3 is built from 11 residues. V lost 7 bases to trimming and J lost 1 base, with 7 bases between them. Germline CDR1 is SQVTM and CDR2 is ANQGSEA.

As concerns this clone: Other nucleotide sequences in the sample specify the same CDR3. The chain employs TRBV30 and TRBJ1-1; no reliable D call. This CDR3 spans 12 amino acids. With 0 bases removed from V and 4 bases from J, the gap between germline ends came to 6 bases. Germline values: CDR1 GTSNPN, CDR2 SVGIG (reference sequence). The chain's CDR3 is CAWSVGSTEAFF. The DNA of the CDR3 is TGTGCCTGGAGTGTGGGGAGCACTGAAGCTTTCTTT.

The CDR3 coding sequence is TGTGCCACCAGACAGGGTAATAGCAATCAGCCCCAGCATTTT. This sequence encodes CATRQGNSNQPQHF. The V and J genes are TRBV15 and TRBJ1-5, with a weak D call TRBD1 (6 bases). Trimming took off 6 bases at V and 0 bases at J, with 9 bases between the two ends. This CDR3 is built from 14 residues. Germline V lookup: CDR1 LNHNV, CDR2 YYDKDF (reference sequence).

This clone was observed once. The CDR3 is CASSEGGVGNTIYF. The CDR3 coding sequence is TGTGCCAGCAGCGAGGGGGGGGTTGGAAACACCATATATTTT. This chain links TRBV2 with TRBJ1-3, with a possible D match to TRBD1 (6 bases). Per the germline V gene, CDR1 is SNHLY and CDR2 is FYNNEI. This CDR3 contains 14 residues. Trimming stripped 6 bases from V and 3 bases from J, with 12 bases between.

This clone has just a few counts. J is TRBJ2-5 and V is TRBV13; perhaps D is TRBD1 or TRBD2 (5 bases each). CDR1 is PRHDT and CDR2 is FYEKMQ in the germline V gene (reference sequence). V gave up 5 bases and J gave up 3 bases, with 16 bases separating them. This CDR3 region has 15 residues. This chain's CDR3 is CASSDYGGTEETQYF. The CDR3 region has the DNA TGTGCCAGCAGCGACTACGGTGGGACGGAAGAGACCCAGTACTTC.

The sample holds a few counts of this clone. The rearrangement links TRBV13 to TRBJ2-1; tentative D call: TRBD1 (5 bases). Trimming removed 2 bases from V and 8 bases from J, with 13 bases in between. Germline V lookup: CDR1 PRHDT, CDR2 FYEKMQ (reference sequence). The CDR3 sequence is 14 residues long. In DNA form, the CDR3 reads TGTGCCAGCAGCTTATGGGCAGGGTTGCATGAGCAGTTCTTC. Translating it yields CASSLWAGLHEQFF.

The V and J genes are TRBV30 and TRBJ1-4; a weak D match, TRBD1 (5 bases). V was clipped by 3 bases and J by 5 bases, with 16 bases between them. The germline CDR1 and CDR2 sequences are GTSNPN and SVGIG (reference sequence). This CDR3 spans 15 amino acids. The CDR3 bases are TGTGCCTGGAGCCCGGTGCCGAGGGGCAATGAAAAACTGTTTTTT. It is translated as CAWSPVPRGNEKLFF.

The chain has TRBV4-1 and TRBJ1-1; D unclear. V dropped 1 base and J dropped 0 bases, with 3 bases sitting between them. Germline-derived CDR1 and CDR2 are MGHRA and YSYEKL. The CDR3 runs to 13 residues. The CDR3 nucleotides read TGCGCCAGCAGCCAAGCTGTGAACACTGAAGCTTTCTTT. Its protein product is CASSQAVNTEAFF.

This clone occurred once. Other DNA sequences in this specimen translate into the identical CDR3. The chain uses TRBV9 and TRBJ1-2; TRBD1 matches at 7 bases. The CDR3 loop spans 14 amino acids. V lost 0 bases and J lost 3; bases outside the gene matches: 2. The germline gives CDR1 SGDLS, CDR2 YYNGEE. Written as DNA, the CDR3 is TGTGCCAGCAGCGTAGCAGACAGGGACTATGGCTACACCTTC. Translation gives CASSVADRDYGYTF.

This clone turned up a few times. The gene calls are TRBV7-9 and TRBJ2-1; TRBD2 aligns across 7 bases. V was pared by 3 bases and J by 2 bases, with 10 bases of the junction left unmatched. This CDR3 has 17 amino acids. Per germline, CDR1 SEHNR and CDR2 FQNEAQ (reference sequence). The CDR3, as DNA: TGTGCCAGCAGCTTGATTGGCGGGGGAGGAACCTACAATGAGCAGTTCTTC. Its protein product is CASSLIGGGGTYNEQFF.

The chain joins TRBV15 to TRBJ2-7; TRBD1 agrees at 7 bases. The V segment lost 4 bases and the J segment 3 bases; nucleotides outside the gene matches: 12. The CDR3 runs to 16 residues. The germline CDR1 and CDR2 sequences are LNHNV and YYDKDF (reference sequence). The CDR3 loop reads CATSTVQGSLRYEQYF. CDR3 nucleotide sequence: TGTGCCACCAGCACTGTACAGGGGTCCCTTCGCTACGAGCAGTACTTC.

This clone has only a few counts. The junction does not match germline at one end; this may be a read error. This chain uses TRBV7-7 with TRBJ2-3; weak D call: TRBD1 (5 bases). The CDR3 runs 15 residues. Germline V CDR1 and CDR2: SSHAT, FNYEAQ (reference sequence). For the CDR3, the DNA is TGTGCTAGCAGCTCATCAGGGATTTTCACAGATACGCAGTATTTT. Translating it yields CASSSSGIFTDTQYF. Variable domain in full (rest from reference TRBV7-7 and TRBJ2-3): GAGVSQSPRYKVTKRGQDVTLRCDPISSHATLYWYQQALGQGPEFLTYFNYEAQPDKSGLPSDRFSAERPEGSISTLTIQRTEQRDSAMYRCASSSSGIFTDTQYFGPGTRLTVL.

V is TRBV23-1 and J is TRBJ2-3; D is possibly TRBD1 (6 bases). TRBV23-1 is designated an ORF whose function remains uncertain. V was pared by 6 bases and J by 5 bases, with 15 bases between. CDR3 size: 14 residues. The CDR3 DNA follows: TGCGCCAGCAGGGCCCCGGGACACAGAGATACGCAGTATTTT. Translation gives CASRAPGHRDTQYF.

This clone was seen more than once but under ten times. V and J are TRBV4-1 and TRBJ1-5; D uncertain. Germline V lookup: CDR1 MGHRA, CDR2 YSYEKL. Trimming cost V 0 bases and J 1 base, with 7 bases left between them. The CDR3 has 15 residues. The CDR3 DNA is TGCGCCAGCAGCCAAGATTGGGTGAGCAATCAGCCCCAGCATTTT. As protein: CASSQDWVSNQPQHF.